This TCR beta chain was retrieved from a study of identical twins. Germline V gene lookup returns CDR1 SGHDT and CDR2 YYEEEE. The CDR3 extends over 13 amino acids. With 3 bases removed from V and 7 bases from J, the gap between germline ends came to 11 bases. MiXCR, applied by TCRdb to the 5' RACE reads, yields one record per CDR3 protein. The profile shows roughly 150,000 distinct CDR3 sequences, approximately 4% of them singletons. This clonotype was detected ten times or more. The rearrangement joins TRBV5-6 to TRBJ2-4; D unresolved. Sequenced: memory T cells sorted from blood. This clonotype was obtained from a man aged 18 to 29 in good health. The CDR3 DNA is TGTGCCAGCAGCTCGGCTCCTGGGAACATTCAGTACTTC. Protein product: CASSSAPGNIQYF.